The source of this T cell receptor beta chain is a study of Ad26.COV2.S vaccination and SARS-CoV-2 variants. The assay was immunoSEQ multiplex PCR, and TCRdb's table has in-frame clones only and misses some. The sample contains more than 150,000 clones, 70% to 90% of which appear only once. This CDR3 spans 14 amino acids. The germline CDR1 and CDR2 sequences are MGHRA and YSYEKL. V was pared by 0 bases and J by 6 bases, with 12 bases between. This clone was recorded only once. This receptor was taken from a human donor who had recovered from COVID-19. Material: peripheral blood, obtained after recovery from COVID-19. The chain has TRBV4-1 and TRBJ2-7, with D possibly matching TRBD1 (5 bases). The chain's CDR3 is CASSQEGQGAEQYF. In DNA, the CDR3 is TGCGCCAGCAGCCAAGAGGGCCAGGGTGCCGAGCAGTACTTC.